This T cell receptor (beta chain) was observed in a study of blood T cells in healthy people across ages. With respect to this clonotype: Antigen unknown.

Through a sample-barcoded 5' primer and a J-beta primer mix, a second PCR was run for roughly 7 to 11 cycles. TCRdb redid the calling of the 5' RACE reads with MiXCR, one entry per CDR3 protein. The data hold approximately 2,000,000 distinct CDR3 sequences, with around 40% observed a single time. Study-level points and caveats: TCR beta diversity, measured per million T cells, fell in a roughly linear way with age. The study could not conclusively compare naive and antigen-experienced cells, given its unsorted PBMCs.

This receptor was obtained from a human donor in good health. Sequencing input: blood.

The CDR3 spells CASSQAGAGTTYGYTF. The CDR3, as DNA: TGCGCCAGCAGCCAAGCCGGCGCCGGGACCACCTATGGCTACACCTTC. The chain couples TRBV4-1 to TRBJ1-2; weak D call: TRBD1 (5 bases). Germline CDR1 MGHRA, CDR2 YSYEKL. The CDR3 has 16 amino acids. V was shortened by 1 base and J by 4 bases, with 16 bases between the two germline ends.